This T cell receptor beta chain came from a study of graft-versus-host responses after intestinal transplantation (dated by TCRdb to the early 2020s). Regarding the study in general: The transplants that recipients received were multivisceral, liver-intestinal, or isolated intestinal. All recipients received anti-thymocyte globulin induction followed by maintenance tacrolimus and steroids for around 3 years. Graft-versus-host and host-versus-graft alloreactive T cell clones were tracked in the graft, circulation and bone marrow after intestinal transplantation using bulk TCR-beta CDR3 sequencing. To identify alloreactive clones, pre-transplant mixed lymphocyte reaction products were sequenced and compared with unstimulated pre-transplant donor and recipient T cells. The cohort enrolled fewer than 25 intestinal transplant recipients including one retransplant, and a few patients lacking pretransplant specimens were excluded. A peak of at least 4% donor T cells among recipient peripheral blood mononuclear cells was the definition used for donor T cell macrochimerism. Rather than going through the commercial service, samples from three later patients were sequenced in-house on an Illumina MiSeq and processed with MiXCR. Broad study findings and their caveats: The relatively low number and heterogeneity of intestinal transplant patients limited the conclusions. Peak levels of circulating GvH clones were associated with declines in HvG clones early after transplant. Patients with donor T cell macrochimerism had high GvH to HvG T cell clonal ratios in their allografts. GvH clones were found in recipient bone marrow, and some of the GvH clones appeared earlier in ileal mucosa or blood, which is consistent with an intestinal mucosal origin.

Receptors were amplified or captured by the immunoSEQ multiplex PCR assay. For most patients, genomic DNA was isolated with the Qiagen DNeasy Blood and Tissue Kit and sent frozen to Adaptive Biotechnologies for TCR sequencing. For most patients, high-throughput TCR-beta CDR3 sequencing of genomic DNA was performed by Adaptive Biotechnologies. The paper's processing steps were these. Adaptive's ImmunoSEQ software supplied the TCR sequencing data for 15 to 20 patients, while MiXCR and VDJtools were used to process a few other patients. To correct CD4 versus CD8 sorting errors, sequences present in both subsets at a frequency ratio below 5:1 were removed. CDR3 nucleotide sequences shared by donor and recipient were removed because the origin of these sequences could not be assigned. To count as alloreactive, a clone needed at least 2-fold expansion over unstimulated cells and a minimum CFSE-low frequency of 0.002% (template counts) or 0.001% (read counts). Clones detected in sequenced pre-transplant spleen, lymph node, or MLR CFSE-low populations of the donor or recipient were defined as mappable. The cumulative frequency of alloreactive clones was calculated as a percentage of all sequences, weighted by copy number. Sourced from immuneACCESS, this table was stored by TCRdb with only in-frame sequences that have V and J called. A share of the clones is absent; for the studies checked, an unresolved V gene accounts for under half, and the remainder has no known explanation. The V and J calls and clone size are taken from that table; D and trimming were inferred from the DNA. Present in this sample are approximately 85,000 clones, just under 95% of which were seen just once. Approximately 1.1% of the sample is held by the ten biggest clonotypes.

CDR1 and CDR2 are drawn from the germline V gene: MNHNS, SASEGT. CDR3 length: 21 amino acids, cysteine to phenylalanine. Left in the record is the CDR3 DNA by itself, 63 bases read in frame from the first base. V is pared back by 2 bases and J by 3 bases, with 30 bases lying between the germline termini. The time point label for this specimen denotes: cells obtained before transplantation from donor or recipient. CD3+CD4+ and CD3+CD8+ populations were FACS-sorted from unstimulated pre-transplant donor and recipient cells taken from spleen or lymph nodes. Turning to this clone: The specificity of this receptor is unknown. The sample holds no much larger clone one base away, and base qualities are not on file.

Here the chain combines TRBV6-1 and TRBJ2-3; the D gene lacks a confident call. This sequence was found in a human donor who was the organ donor for an intestinal transplant. The source was unstimulated CD8+ T cells sorted from spleen or lymph node cells, collected before transplant. At the DNA level, the sequence is TGTGCCAGCAGTGAATTCACCCCCCCGTTCGTTGGTAGTTCGAGGACAGATACGCAGTATTTT. This gives the protein CASSEFTPPFVGSSRTDTQYF.